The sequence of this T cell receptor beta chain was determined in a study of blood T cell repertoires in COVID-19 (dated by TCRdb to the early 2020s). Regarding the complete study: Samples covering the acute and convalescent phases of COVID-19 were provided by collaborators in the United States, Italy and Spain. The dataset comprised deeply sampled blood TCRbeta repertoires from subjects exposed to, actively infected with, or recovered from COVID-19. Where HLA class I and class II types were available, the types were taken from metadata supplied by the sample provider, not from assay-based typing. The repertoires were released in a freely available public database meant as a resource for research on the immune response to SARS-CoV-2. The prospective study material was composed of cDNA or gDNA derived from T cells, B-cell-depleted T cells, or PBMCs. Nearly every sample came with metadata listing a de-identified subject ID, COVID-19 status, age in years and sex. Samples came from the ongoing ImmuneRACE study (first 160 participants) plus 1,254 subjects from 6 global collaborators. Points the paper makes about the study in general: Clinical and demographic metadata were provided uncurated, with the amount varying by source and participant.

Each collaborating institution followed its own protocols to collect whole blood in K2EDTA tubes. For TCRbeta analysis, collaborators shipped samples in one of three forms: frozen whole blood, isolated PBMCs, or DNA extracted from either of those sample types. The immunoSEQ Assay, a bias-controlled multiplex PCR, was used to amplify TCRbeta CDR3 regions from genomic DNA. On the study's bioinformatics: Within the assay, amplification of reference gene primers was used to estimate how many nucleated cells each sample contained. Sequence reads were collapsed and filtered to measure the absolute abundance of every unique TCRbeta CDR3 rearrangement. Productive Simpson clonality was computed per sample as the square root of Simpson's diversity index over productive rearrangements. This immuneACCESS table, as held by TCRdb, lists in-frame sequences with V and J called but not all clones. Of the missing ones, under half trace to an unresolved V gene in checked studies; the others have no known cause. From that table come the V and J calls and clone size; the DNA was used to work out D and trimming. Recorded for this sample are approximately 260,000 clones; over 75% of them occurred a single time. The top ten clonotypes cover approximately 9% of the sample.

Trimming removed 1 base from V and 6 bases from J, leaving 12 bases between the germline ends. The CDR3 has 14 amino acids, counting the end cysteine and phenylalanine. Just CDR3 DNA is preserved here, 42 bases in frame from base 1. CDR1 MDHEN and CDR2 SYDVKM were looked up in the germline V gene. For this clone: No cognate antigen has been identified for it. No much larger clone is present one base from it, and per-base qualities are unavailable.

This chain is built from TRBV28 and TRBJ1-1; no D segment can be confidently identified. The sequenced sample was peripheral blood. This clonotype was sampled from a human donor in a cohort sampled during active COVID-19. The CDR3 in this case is CASSLSGSRSEAFF. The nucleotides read TGTGCCAGCAGTTTATCGGGGAGCCGTTCTGAAGCTTTCTTT.